Given below is one T cell receptor beta chain in context. The sample is drawn from a study of control samples from healthy donors and cancer patients. Profiling relied on immunoSEQ multiplex PCR, and the TCRdb table lists in-frame clones only, not all of them. The table gives roughly 200,000 clones; the top ten clones make up roughly 2% of it. This CDR3 region has 15 residues. Germline V gene sequence: CDR1 SGHTA, CDR2 FQGNSA. V was clipped by 2 bases and J by 5 bases, with 15 bases between them. The source is a woman under 40 in good health. The sample taken for sequencing was blood. This rearrangement joins TRBV7-2 to TRBJ1-1, with a tentative D call TRBD1 (5 bases). This chain's CDR3 is CASSLIPRGATEAFF. The CDR3 region has the DNA TGTGCCAGCAGCTTAATTCCGAGGGGAGCAACTGAAGCTTTCTTT.